This record concerns one T cell receptor (beta chain) sequence. Antigen: not known. This sample is drawn from a study of shared clonotypes between healthy human individuals. For the study at large: Per donor, three plates held CD4 naive cells, three held CD4 memory, two held CD8 naive and one held CD8 memory. The study, taken as a whole, reports: Inspection by rarefaction showed sorted-subset sequencing to be incomplete despite large depth.

CDR3 length equals 12 residues. Germline CDR1 MRHNA, CDR2 SNTAGT. V was cut by 8 bases and J by 5 bases, with 13 bases left in between. Only Caucasian adults living in Nashville, Tennessee served as donors. Clones were read by immunoSEQ multiplex PCR, and TCRdb kept only the in-frame ones, dropping some. The data hold a few million clones, with around 95% observed a single time. The chain recombines TRBV6-4 with TRBJ2-7; no clear D gene. The sample taken for sequencing was naive CD4+ T cells sorted from blood. Subset denoted: CD45RA+ positively selected. The receptor's source is a young man in good health. CDR3 DNA: TGTGCCAGCCAGCACCCGGGCAACGAGCAGTACTTC. Its protein is CASQHPGNEQYF.